The 10 T cell receptor beta chains given below trace back to one sample, sequenced in a study of T cells in localized non-small cell lung cancer. Measured with immunoSEQ multiplex PCR; TCRdb has only the in-frame clones, and not every one. The repertoire holds 100,000 to 150,000 clones, with around 89% as singletons. Sample: peripheral blood, taken before any cancer treatment. Source of these receptors: a female donor over 55 with stage I lung adenocarcinoma.

The V call is TRBV18, the J call TRBJ1-1; D ambiguous. Germline V gene data show CDR1 as KGHSH and CDR2 as LQKENI. Trimming cost V 3 bases and J 7 bases, with 9 bases left between them. The CDR3 covers 12 residues. The CDR3 nucleotides are TGTGCCAGCTCACCCAAGCAGGATGAAGCTTTCTTT. It codes for CASSPKQDEAFF.

V usage is TRBV5-1 and J usage is TRBJ2-3; the match to TRBD2 covers 7 bases. The CDR3 runs 13 residues. V was pared by 4 bases and J by 3 bases, with 2 bases of the junction left unmatched. CDR1 SGHRS and CDR2 YFSETQ come from the germline V gene. CDR3 amino acids: CASSVGGTDTQYF. The CDR3 nucleotides are TGCGCCAGCAGCGTGGGGGGGACAGATACGCAGTATTTT.

This clone occurred once. The rearrangement joins TRBV27 to TRBJ2-7, with D uncertain. The length of the CDR3 is 13 residues. Trimming pared 6 bases from V and 0 bases from J, leaving 9 bases between. CDR1 MNHEY and CDR2 SMNVEV come from the germline V gene (reference sequence). CDR3 nucleotides: TGTGCCAGCAGCCAGGAGACCTCCTACGAGCAGTACTTC. It codes for CASSQETSYEQYF.

The V gene is TRBV6-1, the J gene TRBJ2-5; D gene unclear. The CDR3 spans 13 residues. CDR1 is MNHNS and CDR2 is SASEGT in the germline V gene. Trimming removed 4 bases at V and 4 bases at J, with 10 bases between. Here the CDR3 reads CASSASWAETQYF. CDR3 sequence (DNA): TGTGCCAGCAGTGCTTCTTGGGCAGAGACCCAGTACTTC.

The chain links TRBV27 to TRBJ1-1; D is ambiguous. Looked up from germline, CDR1 is MNHEY and CDR2 is SMNVEV (reference sequence). V lost 5 bases and J lost 2, with 12 bases in between. CDR3 size: 14 residues. In DNA form, the CDR3 reads TGTGCCAGCAGTCTGTTGGCAAGTAACACTGAAGCTTTCTTT. Translated, it gives CASSLLASNTEAFF.

The CDR3 sequence is CASSPGTGPPETQYF. The CDR3 DNA is TGTGCCAGCAGCCCCGGGACAGGACCTCCCGAGACCCAGTACTTC. The V gene is TRBV7-9, the J gene TRBJ2-5; 8 nucleotides align to TRBD1. Germline V gene data show CDR1 as SEHNR and CDR2 as FQNEAQ (reference sequence). This CDR3 is built from 15 residues. The junction had 10 bases not matched to a gene; V was cut back by 5 bases and J by 5 bases.

V is TRBV5-1 and J is TRBJ2-1; TRBD2 is a possible D gene (6 bases). Trimming cost V 0 bases and J 7 bases, with 14 bases left between them. This CDR3 has 15 residues. Germline CDR1 reads SGHRS; CDR2 reads YFSETQ. The CDR3 bases are TGCGCCAGCAGCTTGGACGGGAGAAGAGTGAATGAGCAGTTCTTC. Translating gives CASSLDGRRVNEQFF.

The V call is TRBV6-5, the J call TRBJ2-7; no definite D call. This CDR3 contains 11 residues. V lost 10 bases and J lost 5, with 12 bases in between. The germline gives CDR1 MNHEY, CDR2 SVGAGI. The CDR3 region is CATRQANEQYF. The CDR3 DNA is TGTGCCACCAGACAAGCTAACGAGCAGTACTTC.

The chain is built from TRBV2 and TRBJ1-5; 9 bases match TRBD1. V trimming: 3 bases; J trimming: 2 bases; junction bases outside the gene matches: 5. This CDR3 is built from 16 residues. In germline, CDR1 is SNHLY, CDR2 FYNNEI. The CDR3 nucleotides read TGTGCCAGCAGTGACGTGGACAGGGGACGCAATCAGCCCCAGCATTTT. This gives the protein CASSDVDRGRNQPQHF.

The V and J genes are TRBV27 and TRBJ2-3, with 12 bases aligning to TRBD2. V dropped 4 bases and J dropped 8; count of bases not matched to a gene: 13. Germline assignment: CDR1 MNHEY and CDR2 SMNVEV (reference sequence). CDR3 length equals 17 residues. As DNA, the CDR3 is TGTGCCAGCAGTTCAACCAGGGGACTAGCGGGCCCAGGTACGCAGTATTTT. This encodes CASSSTRGLAGPGTQYF.